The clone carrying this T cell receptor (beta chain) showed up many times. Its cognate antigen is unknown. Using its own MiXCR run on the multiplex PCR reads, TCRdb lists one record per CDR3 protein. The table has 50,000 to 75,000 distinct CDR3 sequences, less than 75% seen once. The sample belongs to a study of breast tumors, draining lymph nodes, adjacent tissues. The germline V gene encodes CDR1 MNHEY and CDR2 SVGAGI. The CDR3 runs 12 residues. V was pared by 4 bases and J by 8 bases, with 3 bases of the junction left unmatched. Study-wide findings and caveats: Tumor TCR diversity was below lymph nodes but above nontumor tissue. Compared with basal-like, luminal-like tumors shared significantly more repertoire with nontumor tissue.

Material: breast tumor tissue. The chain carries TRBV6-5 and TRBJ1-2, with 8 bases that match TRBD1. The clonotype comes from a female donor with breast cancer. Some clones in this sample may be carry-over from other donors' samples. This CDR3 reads CASSLTGDGYTF. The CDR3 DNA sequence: TGTGCCAGCAGTTTGACAGGGGACGGCTACACCTTC.